This T cell receptor beta chain was obtained from a study of blood T cells in healthy people across ages. A sample-barcoded 5' primer and a J-beta primer mix were used in a second PCR of roughly 6 to 11 cycles. From the 5' RACE reads, TCRdb called clonotypes with MiXCR, one entry per CDR3 protein. The table records 910,000 or so distinct CDR3 sequences, roughly 51% of them present only once. The CDR3 covers 15 residues. The sequencing input was blood. This TCR derives from a woman between 55 and 75 years old in good health. The chain joins TRBV21-1 to TRBJ2-7; whether TRBD1, the table's D call, matches the DNA was not checked. TRBV21-1 is an annotated pseudogene. CDR3 residues: CATIVNRVLLDEQYF. In DNA form, the CDR3 reads TGTGCCACCATTGTCAACAGGGTGTTACTCGACGAGCAGTACTTC.